This T cell receptor (beta chain) was retrieved from a study of T-cell reconstitution after alpha-beta-depleted transplantation in children. General study points: The main origin of T-cell counts and diversity one year after transplant was newly produced T cells.

This clonotype was counted once. Its antigen is unidentified. TCRbeta library construction was performed incorporating unique molecular identifiers. TCRdb re-derived calls from the PCR reads in MiXCR, one entry per CDR3 protein. The sample yields 84,000 or so distinct CDR3 sequences, 15% seen once. V lost 1 base, J lost 0 bases, and 15 bases lay in between. In germline, CDR1 is SQVTM, CDR2 ANQGSEA. CDR3 size: 16 residues. This chain connects TRBV29-1 to TRBJ1-1, with D perhaps TRBD1 (5 bases). This TCR derives from a male patient aged 2 to 9 who had a stem cell transplant for acute lymphoblastic leukemia, so the T cells may come from the graft donor. This sample comprised PBMCs, mostly from graft donor cells, obtained 180 days after TCRalphabeta/CD19-depleted stem cell transplant. The CDR3 DNA reads as TGCAGCGTTGAAGTAGCGGGGCCCCTTATGAACACTGAAGCTTTCTTT. It codes for CSVEVAGPLMNTEAFF.